These 21 T cell receptor beta chains originate from one sample sequenced in a study of long-term antiretroviral therapy in people with HIV. Survey level was the resolution at which the v3.0 immunoSEQ assay ran. The method was immunoSEQ multiplex PCR; TCRdb's version includes in-frame clones alone and lacks a portion of them. The sample shows fewer than 45,000 clones, about 80% of them seen only once. This specimen was unsorted PBMCs, taken 3.4 years after starting antiretroviral therapy. Receptors were obtained from a man aged 25-45 years with HIV.

The V gene is TRBV28, the J gene TRBJ2-7, with D perhaps TRBD2 (5 bases). The ends were cut back, 8 bases at V and 5 bases at J, with 10 bases in the middle. The V gene's germline CDR1 is MDHEN and CDR2 SYDVKM. The length of the CDR3 is 11 residues. In nucleotides, the CDR3 is TGTGCCAGCTTCGCCGGGAACGAGCAGTACTTC. This translates into CASFAGNEQYF.

The rearrangement links TRBV5-4 to TRBJ2-1; 12 nucleotides line up with TRBD2. The CDR3 length is 16 residues. V lost 4 bases and J lost 6; bases outside the gene matches: 8. Looked up from germline, CDR1 is SGHNT and CDR2 is YYREEE (reference sequence). In DNA form, the CDR3 reads TGTGCCAGCAGCCAAACTAGCGGGAGGCGAATCAATGAGCAGTTCTTC. This translates into CASSQTSGRRINEQFF.

The chain couples TRBV28 to TRBJ1-4; D call uncertain. Germline assignment: CDR1 MDHEN and CDR2 SYDVKM. V lost 5 bases and J 8 bases, leaving 21 bases between the germline ends. The CDR3 has 16 amino acids. CDR3: CASSNPAWTGREKLFF. The DNA of the CDR3 is TGTGCCAGCAGTAATCCCGCATGGACGGGAAGGGAAAAACTGTTTTTT.

V usage is TRBV5-1 and J usage is TRBJ2-7; TRBD1 matches at 7 bases. With V trimmed by 5 bases and J by 4 bases, 3 bases remained unmatched. The CDR3 covers 12 residues. Germline V gives CDR1 SGHRS, CDR2 YFSETQ. The CDR3 DNA reads as TGCGCCAGCAGAGAACAGGGGTACGAGCAGTACTTC. Translating gives CASREQGYEQYF. Based on the CDR3 plus reference TRBV5-1 and TRBJ2-7, the full variable domain is KAGVTQTPRYLIKTRGQQVTLSCSPISGHRSVSWYQQTPGQGLQFLFEYFSETQRNKGNFPGRFSGRQFSNSRSEMNVSTLELGDSALYLCASREQGYEQYFGPGTRLTVT.

The V and J genes are TRBV4-1 and TRBJ2-3, with D perhaps matching TRBD1 (5 bases). Trimming shortened V by 0 bases and J by 3 bases, and 13 bases separated the two germline ends. Germline CDR1 and CDR2: MGHRA and YSYEKL. This CDR3 is built from 16 residues. CDR3 nucleotide sequence: TGCGCCAGCAGCCAAGATAAGGGGCGAAGGACAGATACGCAGTATTTT. As protein: CASSQDKGRRTDTQYF.

V usage is TRBV9 and J usage is TRBJ2-7; D unresolved. The V gene lost 5 bases and the J gene lost 4 bases, with 7 bases spanning the gap. CDR1 and CDR2 (germline): SGDLS, YYNGEE. The CDR3 contains 11 residues. The CDR3 sequence is CASSSGYEQYF. Here the CDR3 DNA reads TGTGCCAGCAGTTCCGGGTACGAGCAGTACTTC.

J is TRBJ1-4 and V is TRBV27, with D possibly TRBD1 on 5 matching bases. V was cut by 4 bases and J by 4 bases, with 10 bases left in between. The germline gives CDR1 MNHEY, CDR2 SMNVEV (reference sequence). This CDR3 is 14 amino acids long. CDR3 in DNA: TGTGCCAGCAGTTCAGGGACCCGTAATGAAAAACTGTTTTTT. Translated, it gives CASSSGTRNEKLFF. Drawing the rest from reference TRBV27 and TRBJ1-4, the complete variable domain is EAQVTQNPRYLITVTGKKLTVTCSQNMNHEYMSWYRQDPGLGLRQIYYSMNVEVTDKGDVPEGYKVSRKEKRNFPLILESPSPNQTSLYFCASSSGTRNEKLFFGSGTQLSVL.

The J gene is TRBJ2-1, the V gene TRBV7-2; D gene ambiguous. The CDR3 is made up of 12 amino acids. Germline assignment: CDR1 SGHTA and CDR2 FQGNSA. V was trimmed by 5 bases and J by 6 bases, leaving 8 bases between them. CDR3 nucleotide sequence: TGTGCCAGCAGCACCCCGGGCAATGAGCAGTTCTTC. This sequence encodes CASSTPGNEQFF.

The chain couples TRBV18 to TRBJ1-3, with 8 bases aligning to TRBD1. Germline trimming cut 3 bases from V and 0 bases from J; bases unmatched to any gene: 4. This CDR3 has 16 residues. Germline loops: CDR1 KGHSH, CDR2 LQKENI. CDR3 sequence (DNA): TGTGCCAGCTCACCGGGGACAGGCCTCTCTGGAAACACCATATATTTT. Translating it yields CASSPGTGLSGNTIYF.

The chain has TRBV7-9 and TRBJ2-2; 8 bases line up with TRBD1. The CDR3 length is 13 residues. Germline trimming cut 10 bases from V and 0 bases from J; bases unmatched to any gene: 1. Germline V lookup: CDR1 SEHNR, CDR2 FQNEAQ (reference sequence). The CDR3: CATQGANTGELFF. The DNA for the CDR3 is TGTGCCACACAGGGGGCGAACACCGGGGAGCTGTTTTTT.

This sequence joins TRBV19 and TRBJ1-5; 8 positions agree with TRBD1. The CDR3 is made up of 15 amino acids. V dropped 1 base and J dropped 3; count of bases not matched to a gene: 2. The germline gives CDR1 LNHDA, CDR2 SQIVND (reference sequence). The chain's CDR3 is CASSIGTGLNQPQHF. In nucleotides, the CDR3 is TGTGCCAGTAGTATAGGGACAGGGCTCAATCAGCCCCAGCATTTT.

In this sample, this clone is large. The CDR3 nucleotides are TGTGCCAGCAGCTCGAGGGGGCAAAGCAATCAGCCCCAGCATTTT. Encoded protein: CASSSRGQSNQPQHF. V is TRBV5-5 and J is TRBJ1-5; TRBD1 agrees at 7 bases. Germline loops: CDR1 SGHKS, CDR2 YYEKEE (reference sequence). V shed 3 bases, J shed 1 base, and the junction held 4 bases outside the gene matches. The CDR3 is made up of 15 amino acids.

The chain joins TRBV18 to TRBJ2-7; 8 bases map to TRBD1. CDR1 and CDR2 from the germline V gene are KGHSH and LQKENI. Trimming at V came to 3 bases and at J to 2 bases, leaving 9 bases not matched to a gene. The CDR3 spans 16 residues. The CDR3 nucleotides are TGTGCCAGCTCACCTTTATCAGGGGGCCAGACCTACGAGCAGTACTTC. Translating gives CASSPLSGGQTYEQYF.

V usage is TRBV5-4 and J usage is TRBJ1-2, with unresolved D. The germline gives CDR1 SGHNT, CDR2 YYREEE (reference sequence). Trimming left V 2 bases short and J 0 bases short, with 5 bases between. This CDR3 has 13 amino acids. The CDR3 loop reads CASSLNANYGYTF. In DNA form, the CDR3 reads TGTGCCAGCAGCTTAAATGCTAACTATGGCTACACCTTC.

The rearrangement joins TRBV27 to TRBJ1-2, with D maybe TRBD1 (6 bases). The germline gives CDR1 MNHEY, CDR2 SMNVEV (reference sequence). With 5 bases removed from V and 8 bases from J, the gap between germline ends came to 18 bases. CDR3 length equals 14 residues. The CDR3 DNA follows: TGTGCCAGCAGTCCCCAACAGGGTTGGGGAGGCTACACCTTC. Protein product: CASSPQQGWGGYTF.

The chain joins TRBV4-3 to TRBJ1-1; maybe TRBD1 (6 bases). With 1 base removed from V and 4 bases from J, the gap between germline ends came to 13 bases. CDR1 is LGHNA and CDR2 is YSLEER in the germline V gene. The CDR3 contains 15 residues. CDR3 coding DNA: TGCGCCAGCAGCCAAGTCGTACAGGGTTCCACTGAAGCTTTCTTT. As protein: CASSQVVQGSTEAFF.

This chain joins TRBV7-2 and TRBJ2-7, with 8 bases identical to TRBD2. The length of the CDR3 is 16 residues. J gave up 7 bases and V 1 base, and 12 bases lay outside the gene matches. Germline CDR1 and CDR2: SGHTA and FQGNSA. As DNA, the CDR3 is TGTGCCAGCAGCTTAGTCTCCCGGGAGGGCCTCGGTGAGCAGTACTTC. It translates to CASSLVSREGLGEQYF.

The chain joins TRBV19 to TRBJ1-1; D is unclear. The CDR3 extends over 14 amino acids. V was clipped by 2 bases and J by 4 bases, with 11 bases between them. The germline V gene has CDR1 LNHDA and CDR2 SQIVND (reference sequence). The CDR3 region has the DNA TGTGCCAGTAGTATAACAAGGGTTGGCACTGAAGCTTTCTTT. This codes for CASSITRVGTEAFF.

This chain links TRBV18 with TRBJ2-1, with 9 bases identical to TRBD2. Germline CDR1 and CDR2: KGHSH and LQKENI. This CDR3 has 16 residues. V shed 3 bases and J 6 bases; nucleotides not matched to a gene: 9. The CDR3 is CASSPALAGVFNEQFF. The CDR3 coding sequence is TGTGCCAGCTCACCGGCCTTAGCGGGAGTCTTCAATGAGCAGTTCTTC. Looking up the rest from reference TRBV18 and TRBJ2-1 gives the full variable domain: NAGVMQNPRHLVRRRGQEARLRCSPMKGHSHVYWYRQLPEEGLKFMVYLQKENIIDESGMPKERFSAEFPKEGPSILRIQQVVRGDSAAYFCASSPALAGVFNEQFFGPGTRLTVL.

The chain couples TRBV27 to TRBJ2-3; 7 bases line up with TRBD2. V lost 3 bases and J lost 1; bases outside the gene matches: 7. The CDR3 covers 16 residues. Germline assignment: CDR1 MNHEY and CDR2 SMNVEV (reference sequence). The CDR3 region is CASSFLLAKGTDTQYF. The CDR3 DNA reads TGTGCCAGCAGTTTCCTACTAGCGAAAGGCACAGATACGCAGTATTTT.

This chain joins TRBV10-2 and TRBJ2-7, with 8 bases aligning to TRBD2. The V and J ends lost 2 bases and 2 bases, in that order; junction bases with no gene match: 5. Germline V CDR1 and CDR2: WSHSY, SAAADI. The CDR3 is 15 residues long. CDR3 region: CASSEELAVTYEQYF. In nucleotides, the CDR3 is TGCGCCAGCAGTGAGGAACTAGCGGTAACCTACGAGCAGTACTTC.